Listed below are T cell receptor beta chains from one sample, sequenced in a study of blood T cell repertoires in COVID-19. Sequencing used immunoSEQ multiplex PCR; TCRdb keeps in-frame clones, though not all of them. Of 57,000 or so clones listed, roughly 80% were seen once; the top ten hold roughly 5%. Material for sequencing was peripheral blood. The receptors here all came from a man aged 65 to 85 with acute or convalescent COVID-19. Each CDR3 is given with its conserved first and last residue. A D gene is named only where the DNA matches it firmly. Expanded clones get a size class; other rows say once, few or many, or leave the size out.

clone_size: NA
d_call: NA
v_call: TRBV5-6
j_call: TRBJ2-3
cdr3_nt: TGTGCCAGCAGCTTAAGCATGGATACGCAGTATTTT
cdr3_aa: CASSLSMDTQYF

clone_size: NA
d_call: TRBD1
v_call: TRBV5-4
j_call: TRBJ2-7
cdr3_nt: TGTGCCAGCAGCTTGCTTCTGGAGACAGGGATCTACGAGCAGTACTTC
cdr3_aa: CASSLLLETGIYEQYF

clone_size: NA
d_call: NA
v_call: TRBV21-1
j_call: TRBJ2-7
cdr3_nt: TGTGCCAGCAGCAAAGGGGGAGCCTTCTGGTGGGGCTCCTACGAGCAGTACTTC
cdr3_aa: CASSKGGAFWWGSYEQYF

clone_size: few
d_call: NA
v_call: TRBV19
j_call: TRBJ2-5
cdr3_nt: TGTGCCAGTAGTATGGAGGTCCAAGAGACCCAGTACTTC
cdr3_aa: CASSMEVQETQYF

clone_size: NA
d_call: NA
v_call: TRBV4-1
j_call: TRBJ2-3
cdr3_nt: TGCGCCAGCAGCCAACCTGGGGGCCCGGATACGCAGTATTTT
cdr3_aa: CASSQPGGPDTQYF

clone_size: NA
d_call: TRBD1
v_call: TRBV5-1
j_call: TRBJ1-1
cdr3_nt: TGCGCCAGCAGCTCCGGGACAGTTGGCACTGAAGCTTTCTTT
cdr3_aa: CASSSGTVGTEAFF

clone_size: NA
d_call: TRBD1
v_call: TRBV13
j_call: TRBJ2-7
cdr3_nt: TGTGCCAGCAGCTTCTTGACAGGGATTAACGAGCAGTACTTC
cdr3_aa: CASSFLTGINEQYF

clone_size: NA
d_call: NA
v_call: TRBV5-1
j_call: TRBJ2-7
cdr3_nt: TGCGCCAGCCGTCAGGCCCCCGGGAACAGCCCTCCCTACGAGCAGTACTTC
cdr3_aa: CASRQAPGNSPPYEQYF

clone_size: NA
d_call: NA
v_call: TRBV7-9
j_call: TRBJ2-2
cdr3_nt: TGTGCCAGCAGCTCGGACAGAACCACCGGGGAGCTGTTTTTT
cdr3_aa: CASSSDRTTGELFF

clone_size: once
d_call: NA
v_call: TRBV27
j_call: TRBJ1-2
cdr3_nt: TGTGCCAGCAGTACGCGGCCTAACTATGGCTACACCTTC
cdr3_aa: CASSTRPNYGYTF

clone_size: NA
d_call: NA
v_call: TRBV28
j_call: TRBJ2-1
cdr3_nt: TGTGCCAGCAGTTTAACGGGCAATGAGCAGTTCTTC
cdr3_aa: CASSLTGNEQFF

clone_size: NA
d_call: NA
v_call: TRBV12-3/TRBV12-4
j_call: TRBJ1-2
cdr3_nt: TGTGCCAGCAGTTTTCAGGGCTATGGCTACACCTTC
cdr3_aa: CASSFQGYGYTF

clone_size: NA
d_call: TRBD1
v_call: TRBV19
j_call: TRBJ2-5
cdr3_nt: TGTGCCAGTAGTCCCGGACAGGGGAAGGGTGAGACCCAGTACTTC
cdr3_aa: CASSPGQGKGETQYF

clone_size: once
d_call: TRBD1
v_call: TRBV5-6
j_call: TRBJ1-5
cdr3_nt: TGTGCCAGCAGCTTAGGGACAGATCAGCCCCAGAATTTT
cdr3_aa: CASSLGTDQPQNF

clone_size: once
d_call: NA
v_call: TRBV3-1/TRBV3-2
j_call: TRBJ2-1
cdr3_nt: TGTGCCAGCAGCCCCAAGCGGCGACTCCCTAGTAAGCAGTTCTTC
cdr3_aa: CASSPKRRLPSKQFF

clone_size: NA
d_call: NA
v_call: TRBV5-1
j_call: TRBJ1-1
cdr3_nt: TGCGCCAGCAGCTCAGGGCACACTGAAGCTTTCTTT
cdr3_aa: CASSSGHTEAFF

clone_size: NA
d_call: NA
v_call: TRBV5-1
j_call: TRBJ2-7
cdr3_nt: TGCGCCAGCAGCTTGGCACAGGGCGGGTACGAGCAGTACTTC
cdr3_aa: CASSLAQGGYEQYF

clone_size: NA
d_call: NA
v_call: TRBV5-1
j_call: TRBJ1-1
cdr3_nt: TGCGCCAGCAGTTATCAGGAGAACACTGAAGCTTTCTTT
cdr3_aa: CASSYQENTEAFF

clone_size: NA
d_call: NA
v_call: TRBV7-6
j_call: TRBJ2-5
cdr3_nt: TGTGCCAGCAGCTTAGACCAAAGCGAGACCCAGTACTTC
cdr3_aa: CASSLDQSETQYF

clone_size: NA
d_call: TRBD1
v_call: TRBV5-5
j_call: TRBJ2-2
cdr3_nt: TGTGCCAGCAGCCCCTCCGGAGTGGCAGGGGGCACCGGGGAGCTGTTTTTT
cdr3_aa: CASSPSGVAGGTGELFF

clone_size: NA
d_call: NA
v_call: TRBV5-8
j_call: TRBJ2-7
cdr3_nt: TGTGCCAGCAGCTTGGAACAGGTCTGGTCCTACGAGCAGTACTTC
cdr3_aa: CASSLEQVWSYEQYF

clone_size: NA
d_call: TRBD2
v_call: TRBV12-5
j_call: TRBJ2-1
cdr3_nt: TGTGCTAGTGGTTTAGGACTAGCGGGGGGAAATGAGCAGTTCTTC
cdr3_aa: CASGLGLAGGNEQFF

clone_size: NA
d_call: TRBD1
v_call: TRBV24-1
j_call: TRBJ1-4
cdr3_nt: TGTGCCACCAGTAAACCGGGACAGGGGAGCGAAAAACTGTTTTTT
cdr3_aa: CATSKPGQGSEKLFF

clone_size: NA
d_call: TRBD1
v_call: TRBV6-6
j_call: TRBJ2-5
cdr3_nt: TGTGCCAGCAGTTACGAGGGGGCCGAGGAGACCCAGTACTTC
cdr3_aa: CASSYEGAEETQYF

clone_size: NA
d_call: TRBD2
v_call: TRBV5-1
j_call: TRBJ2-1
cdr3_nt: TGCGCCAGCAGCTTGGTAGCGGGGGCTTACAATGAGCAGTTCTTC
cdr3_aa: CASSLVAGAYNEQFF

clone_size: few
d_call: TRBD2
v_call: TRBV7-7
j_call: TRBJ2-1
cdr3_nt: TGTGCTAGCAGCTTCGGACTAGCGGGGGTAAATGAGCAGTTCTTC
cdr3_aa: CASSFGLAGVNEQFF

clone_size: NA
d_call: TRBD1
v_call: TRBV6-5
j_call: TRBJ2-5
cdr3_nt: TGTGCCAGCAGTTACGTGACAGGGTACCAAGAGACCCAGTACTTC
cdr3_aa: CASSYVTGYQETQYF

clone_size: NA
d_call: TRBD1
v_call: TRBV11-2
j_call: TRBJ1-1
cdr3_nt: TGTGCCAGCAGCTTAGCCCTAATACCGACAGGGAGAAACACTGAAGCTTTCTTT
cdr3_aa: CASSLALIPTGRNTEAFF

clone_size: NA
d_call: TRBD1
v_call: TRBV2
j_call: TRBJ1-2
cdr3_nt: TGTGCCAGCAGCGACTCCCCGGGACAGGGTAATGGCTACACCTTC
cdr3_aa: CASSDSPGQGNGYTF

clone_size: NA
d_call: TRBD1
v_call: TRBV11-2
j_call: TRBJ2-7
cdr3_nt: TGTGCCAGCAGCTATAGAGGGGGACAGTTCTCCTACGAGCAGTACTTC
cdr3_aa: CASSYRGGQFSYEQYF

clone_size: once
d_call: TRBD1
v_call: TRBV20-1
j_call: TRBJ1-2
cdr3_nt: TGCAGTGCTAGTGTCCCGGGACAGAGGAACTATGGCTACACCTTC
cdr3_aa: CSASVPGQRNYGYTF

clone_size: once
d_call: NA
v_call: TRBV4-1
j_call: TRBJ2-2
cdr3_nt: TGCGCCAGCAGCCAAGATAAGGGGCGAATATCGGGGGGCAACACCGGGGAGCTGTTTTTT
cdr3_aa: CASSQDKGRISGGNTGELFF

clone_size: NA
d_call: TRBD2
v_call: TRBV5-1
j_call: TRBJ2-1
cdr3_nt: TGCGCCAGCAGCTTGGTCCCCGGGACTAGCGGGGGCTATGAGCAGTTCTTC
cdr3_aa: CASSLVPGTSGGYEQFF

clone_size: NA
d_call: TRBD1
v_call: TRBV10-1
j_call: TRBJ2-7
cdr3_nt: TGCGCCAGCAGTGAACCGGGACAGGGTCACTACGAGCAGTACTTC
cdr3_aa: CASSEPGQGHYEQYF

clone_size: NA
d_call: TRBD2
v_call: TRBV5-4
j_call: TRBJ2-1
cdr3_nt: TGTGCCAGCAGACGCCGGACTAGCGGGGGCTACAATGAGCAGTTCTTC
cdr3_aa: CASRRRTSGGYNEQFF

clone_size: NA
d_call: NA
v_call: TRBV24-1
j_call: TRBJ2-1
cdr3_nt: TGTGCCACCAGTGACTCCGGGCAGGGGAACTACAATGAGCAGTTCTTC
cdr3_aa: CATSDSGQGNYNEQFF

clone_size: few
d_call: NA
v_call: TRBV20-1
j_call: TRBJ1-1
cdr3_nt: TGCAGTGCTAGAGATCAAGGGGCCAATTTCTTT
cdr3_aa: CSARDQGANFF

clone_size: NA
d_call: NA
v_call: TRBV6-4
j_call: TRBJ1-2
cdr3_nt: TGTGCCAGCAGTGACGGTCGGGGGGCGAGGGGCTATGGCTACACCTTC
cdr3_aa: CASSDGRGARGYGYTF

clone_size: NA
d_call: NA
v_call: TRBV2
j_call: TRBJ1-1
cdr3_nt: TGTGCCAGCAGTGAACAGGCGGAGGTAGAGGCTTTCTTT
cdr3_aa: CASSEQAEVEAFF

clone_size: NA
d_call: NA
v_call: TRBV25-1
j_call: TRBJ2-5
cdr3_nt: TGTGCCAGCAGTGATCCCCGCCGGGACTACCAAGAGACCCAGTACTTC
cdr3_aa: CASSDPRRDYQETQYF

clone_size: NA
d_call: NA
v_call: TRBV19
j_call: TRBJ1-5
cdr3_nt: TGTGCCAGTAGTCTGCCAGATCAGCCCCAGCATTTT
cdr3_aa: CASSLPDQPQHF

clone_size: NA
d_call: NA
v_call: TRBV7-2
j_call: TRBJ1-2
cdr3_nt: TGTGCCAGCAGCTTAGGGGGGGTCGGACGAATCTCGTATGGCTACACCTTC
cdr3_aa: CASSLGGVGRISYGYTF

clone_size: once
d_call: NA
v_call: TRBV2
j_call: TRBJ2-5
cdr3_nt: TGTGCCAGCAGGGACAGCGGAAAAGAGACCCAGTACTTC
cdr3_aa: CASRDSGKETQYF

clone_size: few
d_call: NA
v_call: TRBV29-1
j_call: TRBJ1-1
cdr3_nt: TGCAGCGTTGCCGGAGGGGCCACTGAAGCTTTCTTT
cdr3_aa: CSVAGGATEAFF

clone_size: NA
d_call: NA
v_call: TRBV7-2
j_call: TRBJ2-5
cdr3_nt: TGTGCCAGCAGCCCCGATCGCACCGGCGGAGGGGAGACCCAGTACTTC
cdr3_aa: CASSPDRTGGGETQYF

clone_size: NA
d_call: NA
v_call: TRBV6-1
j_call: TRBJ1-1
cdr3_nt: TGTGCCAGCAGTGAAGCATGGGGGGCTGAAGCTTTCTTT
cdr3_aa: CASSEAWGAEAFF

clone_size: few
d_call: NA
v_call: TRBV3-1/TRBV3-2
j_call: TRBJ2-7
cdr3_nt: TGTGCCAGCAGCCATTTGAACAGGGATTACGAGCAGTACTTC
cdr3_aa: CASSHLNRDYEQYF

clone_size: NA
d_call: TRBD2
v_call: TRBV5-1
j_call: TRBJ2-7
cdr3_nt: TGCGCCAGCAGCTTTGGACTAGCGGGTTCCTACGAGCAGTACTTC
cdr3_aa: CASSFGLAGSYEQYF

clone_size: NA
d_call: NA
v_call: TRBV5-1
j_call: TRBJ2-5
cdr3_nt: TGCGCCAGCAGCTTGGTTACCTGGGAGGAGACCCAGTACTTC
cdr3_aa: CASSLVTWEETQYF

clone_size: NA
d_call: NA
v_call: TRBV19
j_call: TRBJ2-3
cdr3_nt: TGTGCCAGTAGTATTTCTCTGGGCCCAGATACGCAGTATTTT
cdr3_aa: CASSISLGPDTQYF

clone_size: NA
d_call: NA
v_call: TRBV11-3
j_call: TRBJ2-1
cdr3_nt: TGTGCCAGCAGCTTATCGTATTCCTACAATGAGCAGTTCTTC
cdr3_aa: CASSLSYSYNEQFF

clone_size: NA
d_call: TRBD2
v_call: TRBV5-5
j_call: TRBJ2-1
cdr3_nt: TGTGCCAGCAGCTCCGATCGCTTTGCTATTCGCGGGGGGAGTGAGCAGTTCTTC
cdr3_aa: CASSSDRFAIRGGSEQFF

clone_size: NA
d_call: TRBD1
v_call: TRBV11-2
j_call: TRBJ2-5
cdr3_nt: TGTGCCAGCAGCCTAACCACCGGGACAGGGGAAGAGACCCAGTACTTC
cdr3_aa: CASSLTTGTGEETQYF

clone_size: once
d_call: NA
v_call: TRBV7-3
j_call: TRBJ2-1
cdr3_nt: TGTGCCAGCAGCTTAACGGGGGGGCCGATATACAATGAGCAGTTCTTC
cdr3_aa: CASSLTGGPIYNEQFF

clone_size: NA
d_call: NA
v_call: TRBV6-5
j_call: TRBJ2-1
cdr3_nt: TGTGCCAGCATCTCCCGCTTGAGCTCCTACAATGAGCAGTTCTTC
cdr3_aa: CASISRLSSYNEQFF

clone_size: once
d_call: TRBD1
v_call: TRBV5-1
j_call: TRBJ1-6
cdr3_nt: TGCGCCAGCAGCCCTAGGACAGGCCGTTACTCCTATAATTCACCCCTCCACTTT
cdr3_aa: CASSPRTGRYSYNSPLHF

clone_size: NA
d_call: TRBD1
v_call: TRBV5-1
j_call: TRBJ1-5
cdr3_nt: TGCGCCAGCAGCCCGACAGGGTCCTCTCATCAGCCCCAGCATTTT
cdr3_aa: CASSPTGSSHQPQHF